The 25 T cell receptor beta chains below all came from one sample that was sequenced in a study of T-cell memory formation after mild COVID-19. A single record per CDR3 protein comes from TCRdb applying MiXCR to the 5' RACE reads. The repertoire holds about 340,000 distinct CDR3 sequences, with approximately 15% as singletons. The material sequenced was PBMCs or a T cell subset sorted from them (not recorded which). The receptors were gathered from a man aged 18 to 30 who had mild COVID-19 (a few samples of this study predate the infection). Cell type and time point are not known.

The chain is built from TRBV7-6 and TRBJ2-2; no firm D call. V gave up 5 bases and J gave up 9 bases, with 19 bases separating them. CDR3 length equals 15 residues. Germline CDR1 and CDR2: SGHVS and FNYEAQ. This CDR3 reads CASSREASPDRELFF. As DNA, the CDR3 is TGTGCCAGCAGCAGGGAAGCTTCCCCTGACCGGGAGCTGTTTTTT.

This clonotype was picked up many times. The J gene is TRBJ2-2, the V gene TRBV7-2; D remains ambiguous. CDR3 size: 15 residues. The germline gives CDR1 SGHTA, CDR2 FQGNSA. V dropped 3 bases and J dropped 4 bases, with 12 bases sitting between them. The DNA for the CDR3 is TGTGCCAGCAGCTTTCAAGGAACACTCACCGGGGAGCTGTTTTTT. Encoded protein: CASSFQGTLTGELFF.

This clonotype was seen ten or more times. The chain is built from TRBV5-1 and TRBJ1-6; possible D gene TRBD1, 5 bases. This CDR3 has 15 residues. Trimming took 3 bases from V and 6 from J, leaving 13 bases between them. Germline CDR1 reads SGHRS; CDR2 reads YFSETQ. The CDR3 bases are TGCGCCAGCAGCTCCCGCAGGGCCCGTAATTCACCCCTCCACTTT. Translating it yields CASSSRRARNSPLHF. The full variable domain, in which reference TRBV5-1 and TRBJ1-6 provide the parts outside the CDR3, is KAGVTQTPRYLIKTRGQQVTLSCSPISGHRSVSWYQQTPGQGLQFLFEYFSETQRNKGNFPGRFSGRQFSNSRSEMNVSTLELGDSALYLCASSSRRARNSPLHFGNGTRLTVT.

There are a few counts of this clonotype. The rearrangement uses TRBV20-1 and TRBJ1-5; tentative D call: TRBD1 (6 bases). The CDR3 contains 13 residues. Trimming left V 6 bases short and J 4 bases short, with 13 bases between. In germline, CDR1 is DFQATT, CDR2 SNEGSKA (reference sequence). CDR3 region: CSAIQGNNQPQHF. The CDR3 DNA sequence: TGCAGTGCAATCCAGGGGAATAATCAGCCCCAGCATTTT.

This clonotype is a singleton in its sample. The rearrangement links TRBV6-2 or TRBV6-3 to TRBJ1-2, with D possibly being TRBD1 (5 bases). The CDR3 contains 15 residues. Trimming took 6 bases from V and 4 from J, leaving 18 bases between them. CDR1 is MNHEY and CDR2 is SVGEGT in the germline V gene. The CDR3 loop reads CASSPRGYATYGYTF. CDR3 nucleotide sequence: TGTGCCAGCAGCCCTCGGGGCTATGCTACCTATGGCTACACCTTC.

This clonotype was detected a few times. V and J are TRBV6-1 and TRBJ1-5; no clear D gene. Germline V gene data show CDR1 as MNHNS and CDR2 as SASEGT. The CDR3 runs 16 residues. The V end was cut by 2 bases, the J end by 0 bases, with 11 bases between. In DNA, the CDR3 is TGTGCCAGCAGTGAACGTCAGGACCCTAGCAATCAGCCCCAGCATTTT. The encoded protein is CASSERQDPSNQPQHF.

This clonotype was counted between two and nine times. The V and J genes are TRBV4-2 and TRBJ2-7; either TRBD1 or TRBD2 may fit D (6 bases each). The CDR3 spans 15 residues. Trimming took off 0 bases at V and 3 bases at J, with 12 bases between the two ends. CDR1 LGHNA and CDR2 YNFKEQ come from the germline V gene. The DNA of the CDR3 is TGTGCCAGCAGCCAAGATAGGGGGGCCATCTACGAGCAGTACTTC. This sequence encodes CASSQDRGAIYEQYF.

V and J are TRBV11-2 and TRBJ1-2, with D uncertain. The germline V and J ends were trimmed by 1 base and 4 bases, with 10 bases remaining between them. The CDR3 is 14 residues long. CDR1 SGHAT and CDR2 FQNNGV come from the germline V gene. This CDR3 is CASSLVGPGYGYTF. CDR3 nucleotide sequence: TGTGCCAGCAGCTTAGTCGGTCCAGGCTATGGCTACACCTTC.

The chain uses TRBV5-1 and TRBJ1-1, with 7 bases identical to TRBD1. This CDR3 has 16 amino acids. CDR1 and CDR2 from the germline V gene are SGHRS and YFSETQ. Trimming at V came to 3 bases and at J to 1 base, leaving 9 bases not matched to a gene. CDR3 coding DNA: TGCGCCAGCAGCTCAAGGGGACAGCCGGGGAACACTGAAGCTTTCTTT. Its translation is CASSSRGQPGNTEAFF. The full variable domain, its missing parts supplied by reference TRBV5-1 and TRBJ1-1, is KAGVTQTPRYLIKTRGQQVTLSCSPISGHRSVSWYQQTPGQGLQFLFEYFSETQRNKGNFPGRFSGRQFSNSRSEMNVSTLELGDSALYLCASSSRGQPGNTEAFFGQGTRLTVV.

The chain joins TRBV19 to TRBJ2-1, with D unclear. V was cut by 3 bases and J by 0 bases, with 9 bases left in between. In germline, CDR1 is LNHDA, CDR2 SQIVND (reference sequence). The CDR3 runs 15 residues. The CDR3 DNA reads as TGTGCCAGTAGTATTGGTCCATTCTCCTACAATGAGCAGTTCTTC. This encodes CASSIGPFSYNEQFF.

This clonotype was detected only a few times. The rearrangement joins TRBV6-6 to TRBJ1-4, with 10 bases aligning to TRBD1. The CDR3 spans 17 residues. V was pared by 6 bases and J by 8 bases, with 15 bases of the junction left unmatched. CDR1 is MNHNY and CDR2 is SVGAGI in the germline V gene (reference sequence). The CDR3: CASRKTGTGVAGEKLFF. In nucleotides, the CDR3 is TGTGCCAGCAGGAAAACCGGGACAGGGGTCGCGGGGGAAAAACTGTTTTTT.

CDR3 bases: TGTGCCAGCAGCATTGGAGGGTCTTTTGCCGGGGAGCTGTTTTTT. It yields the protein CASSIGGSFAGELFF. V and J are TRBV7-9 and TRBJ2-2; D possibly corresponds to TRBD2 (6 bases). The CDR3 spans 15 residues. V lost 5 bases to trimming and J lost 6 bases, with 16 bases between them. In germline, CDR1 is SEHNR, CDR2 FQNEAQ (reference sequence).

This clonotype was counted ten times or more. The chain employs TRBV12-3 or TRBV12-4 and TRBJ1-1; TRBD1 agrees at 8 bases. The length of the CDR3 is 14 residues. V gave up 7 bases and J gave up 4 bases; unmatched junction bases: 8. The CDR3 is CASKLTGGSTEAFF. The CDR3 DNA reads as TGTGCCAGCAAACTAACAGGGGGTAGCACTGAAGCTTTCTTT.

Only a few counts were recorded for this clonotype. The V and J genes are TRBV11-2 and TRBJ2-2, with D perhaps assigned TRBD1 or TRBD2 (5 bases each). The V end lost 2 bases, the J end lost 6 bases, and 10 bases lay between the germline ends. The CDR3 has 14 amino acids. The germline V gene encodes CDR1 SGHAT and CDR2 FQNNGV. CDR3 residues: CASSLWGLSGELFF. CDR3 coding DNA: TGTGCCAGCAGCTTATGGGGGTTGTCCGGGGAGCTGTTTTTT.

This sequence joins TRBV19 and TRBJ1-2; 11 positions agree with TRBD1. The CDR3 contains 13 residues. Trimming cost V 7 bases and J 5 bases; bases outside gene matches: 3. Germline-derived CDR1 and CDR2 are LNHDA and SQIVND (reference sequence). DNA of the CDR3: TGTGCCAGTAAGGACAGGGGGCCTTATGGCTACACCTTC. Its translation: CASKDRGPYGYTF.

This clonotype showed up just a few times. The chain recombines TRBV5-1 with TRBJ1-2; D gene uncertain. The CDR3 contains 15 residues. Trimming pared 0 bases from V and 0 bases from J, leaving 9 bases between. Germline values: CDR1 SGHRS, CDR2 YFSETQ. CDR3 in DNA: TGCGCCAGCAGCTTGGACCAGCCCCCTAACTATGGCTACACCTTC. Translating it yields CASSLDQPPNYGYTF.

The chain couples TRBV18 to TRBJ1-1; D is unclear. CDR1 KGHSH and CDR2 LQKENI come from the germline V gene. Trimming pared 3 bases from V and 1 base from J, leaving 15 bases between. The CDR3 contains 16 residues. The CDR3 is CASSPRSPNANTEAFF. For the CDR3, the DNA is TGTGCCAGCTCACCTCGGTCACCGAATGCGAACACTGAAGCTTTCTTT.

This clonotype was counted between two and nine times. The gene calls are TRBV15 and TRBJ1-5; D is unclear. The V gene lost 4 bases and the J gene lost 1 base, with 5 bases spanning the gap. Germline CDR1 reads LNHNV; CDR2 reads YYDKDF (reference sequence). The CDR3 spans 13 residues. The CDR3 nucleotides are TGTGCCACCAGCATGGCGAGCAATCAGCCCCAGCATTTT. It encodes CATSMASNQPQHF.

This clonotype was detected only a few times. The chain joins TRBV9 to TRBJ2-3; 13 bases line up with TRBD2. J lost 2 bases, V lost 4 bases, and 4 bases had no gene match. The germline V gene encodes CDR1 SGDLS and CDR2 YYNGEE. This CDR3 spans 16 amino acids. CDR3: CASSMGLAGTTDTQYF. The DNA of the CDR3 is TGTGCCAGCAGCATGGGACTAGCGGGGACCACAGATACGCAGTATTTT.

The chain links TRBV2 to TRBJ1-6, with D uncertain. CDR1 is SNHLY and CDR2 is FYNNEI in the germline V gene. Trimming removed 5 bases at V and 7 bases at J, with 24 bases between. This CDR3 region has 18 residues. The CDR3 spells CASSTTTGGSPANSPLHF. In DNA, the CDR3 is TGTGCCAGCAGTACCACCACGGGAGGGTCCCCAGCGAATTCACCCCTCCACTTT.

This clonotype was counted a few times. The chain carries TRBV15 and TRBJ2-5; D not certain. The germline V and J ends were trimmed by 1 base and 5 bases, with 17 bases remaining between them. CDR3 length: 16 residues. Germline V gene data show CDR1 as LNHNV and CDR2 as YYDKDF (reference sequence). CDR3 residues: CATSRGESASQETQYF. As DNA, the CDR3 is TGTGCCACCAGCAGAGGTGAGAGCGCATCCCAGGAGACCCAGTACTTC.

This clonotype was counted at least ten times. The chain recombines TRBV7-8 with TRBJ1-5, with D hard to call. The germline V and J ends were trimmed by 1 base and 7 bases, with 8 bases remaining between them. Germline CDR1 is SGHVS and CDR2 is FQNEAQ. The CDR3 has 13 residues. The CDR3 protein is CASSLVDYQPQHF. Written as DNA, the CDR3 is TGTGCCAGCAGCTTAGTCGATTACCAGCCCCAGCATTTT.

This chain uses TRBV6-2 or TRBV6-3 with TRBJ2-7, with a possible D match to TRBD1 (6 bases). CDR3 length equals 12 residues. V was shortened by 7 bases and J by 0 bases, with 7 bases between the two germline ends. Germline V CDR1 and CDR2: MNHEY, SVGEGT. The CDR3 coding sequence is TGTGCCAGCAAGGGGGACTCCTACGAGCAGTACGTC. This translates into CASKGDSYEQYV.

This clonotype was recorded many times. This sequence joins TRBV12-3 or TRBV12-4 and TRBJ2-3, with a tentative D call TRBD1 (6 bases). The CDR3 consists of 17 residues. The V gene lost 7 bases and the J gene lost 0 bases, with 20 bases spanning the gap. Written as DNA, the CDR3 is TGTGCCAGCATCCCGGGACAACATAGGATAAGCACAGATACGCAGTATTTT. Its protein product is CASIPGQHRISTDTQYF.

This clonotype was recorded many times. In nucleotides, the CDR3 is TGCAGCGGGGAACCGGGACAGGGCACAGATACGCAGTATTTT. Residues: CSGEPGQGTDTQYF. The V and J genes are TRBV29-1 and TRBJ2-3; 8 bases match TRBD1. CDR1 and CDR2 (germline): SQVTM, ANQGSEA. The trim removed 7 bases at V and 1 base at J, leaving 7 bases unmatched. This CDR3 is built from 14 residues.